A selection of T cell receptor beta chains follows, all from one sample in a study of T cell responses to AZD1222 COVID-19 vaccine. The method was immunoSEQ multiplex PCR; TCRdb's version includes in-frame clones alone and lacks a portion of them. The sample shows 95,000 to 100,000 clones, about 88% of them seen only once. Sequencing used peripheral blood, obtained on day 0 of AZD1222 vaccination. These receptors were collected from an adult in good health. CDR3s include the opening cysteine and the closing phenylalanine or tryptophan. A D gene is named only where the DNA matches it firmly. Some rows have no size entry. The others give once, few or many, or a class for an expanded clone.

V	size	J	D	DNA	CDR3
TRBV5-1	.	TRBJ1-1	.	TGCGCCAGCAGCTTGGTGGCAGCCAGGGTCGAAGCTTTCTTT	CASSLVAARVEAFF
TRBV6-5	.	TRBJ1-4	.	TGTGCCAGCAGTTACAAGGGGAATGAAAAACTGTTTTTT	CASSYKGNEKLFF
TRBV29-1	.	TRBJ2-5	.	TGCAGCGCGGACAAGGGCCAAGAGACCCAGTACTTC	CSADKGQETQYF
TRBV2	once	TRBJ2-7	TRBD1	TGTGCCAGCAGTGCAGGGGGCGTCTCCTACGAGCAGTACTTC	CASSAGGVSYEQYF
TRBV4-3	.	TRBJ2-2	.	TGCGCCAGCAGCCAAGATCCCCGGGCCCCAATCCTGTTTTTT	CASSQDPRAPILFF
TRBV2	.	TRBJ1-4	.	TGTGCCAGCTCCTATATCGAGGAAAAACTGTTTTTT	CASSYIEEKLFF
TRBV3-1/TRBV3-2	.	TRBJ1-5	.	TGTGCCAGCAGTTATGGGGGGGGAGGTCAGCCCCAGCATTTT	CASSYGGGGQPQHF
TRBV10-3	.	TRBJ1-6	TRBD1	TGTGCCATCAGCGCGACCGGGACAGGGGAAAATTCACCCCTCCACTTT	CAISATGTGENSPLHF
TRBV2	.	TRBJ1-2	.	TGTGCCAGCAGTGAGAGATCAACTTCCTATGGCTACACCTTC	CASSERSTSYGYTF
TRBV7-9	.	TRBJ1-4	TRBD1	TGTGCCAGCAGCCCTGGGACAGGGGGCGAGGAAAAACTGTTTTTT	CASSPGTGGEEKLFF
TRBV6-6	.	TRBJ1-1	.	TGTGCCAGCAGTTACACAGGGAACACTGAAGCTTTCTTT	CASSYTGNTEAFF
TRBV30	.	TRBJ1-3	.	TGTGCCTGGAGTGTAAAGGGAAACACCATATATTTT	CAWSVKGNTIYF
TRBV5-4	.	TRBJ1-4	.	TGTGCCAGCAGCTTGGACAAGGGAAGCGAAAAACTGTTTTTT	CASSLDKGSEKLFF
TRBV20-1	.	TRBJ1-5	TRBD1	TGCAGTGCTAGTCCCCTGGGACAGGGCGATCAGCCCCAGCATTTT	CSASPLGQGDQPQHF
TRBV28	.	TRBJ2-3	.	TGTGCCAGCAGTTTTGTGGCTGGCACAGATACGCAGTATTTT	CASSFVAGTDTQYF
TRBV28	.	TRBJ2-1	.	TGTGCCAGCAGTTTATTCTCTGGCGGGCAGTTCTTC	CASSLFSGGQFF
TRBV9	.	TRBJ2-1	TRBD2	TGTGCCAGCAGCGTAGAACTAGCGGGGGTGAATGAGCAGTTCTTC	CASSVELAGVNEQFF
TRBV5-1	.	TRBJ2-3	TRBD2	TGCGCCAGCAGTGCCCAGAGCGGGGGGATCACAGATACGCAGTATTTT	CASSAQSGGITDTQYF
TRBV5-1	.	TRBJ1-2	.	TGCGCCAGCAGCCCCGAGGGCAGGGACTATGGCTACACCTTC	CASSPEGRDYGYTF
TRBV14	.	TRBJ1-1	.	TGTGCCAGCAGCCAAATTGGGCTGAACACTGAAGCTTTCTTT	CASSQIGLNTEAFF
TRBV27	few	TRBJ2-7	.	TGTGCCAGCAGTTTATCCGGGACCGTTGCCGAGCAGTACTTC	CASSLSGTVAEQYF
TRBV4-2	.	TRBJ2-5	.	TGTGCCAGCAGCCAAGATTTAGGCAGGGTAGAGACCCAGTACTTC	CASSQDLGRVETQYF
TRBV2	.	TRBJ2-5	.	TGTGCCAGCAGTGGGCAAGGGAATCAAGAGACCCAGTACTTC	CASSGQGNQETQYF
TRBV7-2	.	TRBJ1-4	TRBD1	TGTGCCAGCAGCTTAGGGGGGACAGGGGGCGAGGAAAAACTGTTTTTT	CASSLGGTGGEEKLFF
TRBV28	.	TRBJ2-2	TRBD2	TGTGCCAGCAGTATAGCGGGGACCGGGGAGCTGTTTTTT	CASSIAGTGELFF
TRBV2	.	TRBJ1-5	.	TGTGCCACCCGACAGAACTCCAATCAGCCCCAGCATTTT	CATRQNSNQPQHF
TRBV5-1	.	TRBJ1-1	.	TGCGCCAGCAGCACCGACAGCCGGAACACTGAAGCTTTCTTT	CASSTDSRNTEAFF
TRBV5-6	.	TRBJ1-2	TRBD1	TGTGCCAGCAGCTATCTCAACAGGGGAGGGGAGGGCTACACCTTC	CASSYLNRGGEGYTF
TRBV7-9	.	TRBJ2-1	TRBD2	TGTGCCAGCAGCTTCCCCAGCGGGGGGGCCGACAATGAGCAGTTCTTC	CASSFPSGGADNEQFF